The following is a T cell receptor (beta chain) sequence with its context. Its specificity is not known. This specimen comes from a study of cytomegalovirus exposure and HLA in healthy donors. The study ran its PCR with 60 Vbeta and 13 Jbeta primers. Sequencing used immunoSEQ multiplex PCR; TCRdb keeps in-frame clones, though not all of them. In the table there are about 190,000 clones, around 82% of which are singletons. Whole-study results and caveats: For TCR beta chains, V- and J-gene trimming was later linked to a missense DCLRE1C variant.

Germline V lookup: CDR1 SGDLS, CDR2 YYNGEE. The ends lost 6 bases at V and 4 bases at J; junction bases unmatched: 6. The CDR3 totals 14 residues. This TCR was sampled from a boy between 5 and 17 years old in good health and CMV-seronegative. The sample was PBMCs. The J gene is TRBJ1-3, the V gene TRBV9, with 8 bases identical to TRBD1. CDR3 amino acids: CASNQGARGNTIYF. In nucleotides, the CDR3 is TGTGCCAGCAACCAGGGGGCGAGAGGAAACACCATATATTTT.